This TCR beta chain was documented in a study of early T cells in non-severe SARS-CoV-2 infection. In germline, CDR1 is LNHDA, CDR2 SQIVND (reference sequence). CDR3 length: 13 amino acids. Germline trimming cut 10 bases from V and 1 base from J; bases unmatched to any gene: 2. cDNA molecules, individually, were tagged with unique molecular identifiers. TCRdb re-called the 5' RACE reads through MiXCR, storing one row per CDR3 protein. The sample consists of tens of thousands of distinct CDR3 sequences, roughly 4.7% of them appearing once. At least ten counts were recorded for this clonotype. The sequence was collected from an adult who was a healthcare worker with PCR-confirmed SARS-CoV-2 infection or an uninfected control (not recorded which). The chain carries TRBV19 and TRBJ2-7; 12 bases are a match to TRBD2. The sequencing input was whole blood. The CDR3 sequence is CATGTSGSYEQYF. The CDR3 DNA sequence: TGTGCCACCGGGACTAGCGGGTCCTACGAGCAGTACTTC.